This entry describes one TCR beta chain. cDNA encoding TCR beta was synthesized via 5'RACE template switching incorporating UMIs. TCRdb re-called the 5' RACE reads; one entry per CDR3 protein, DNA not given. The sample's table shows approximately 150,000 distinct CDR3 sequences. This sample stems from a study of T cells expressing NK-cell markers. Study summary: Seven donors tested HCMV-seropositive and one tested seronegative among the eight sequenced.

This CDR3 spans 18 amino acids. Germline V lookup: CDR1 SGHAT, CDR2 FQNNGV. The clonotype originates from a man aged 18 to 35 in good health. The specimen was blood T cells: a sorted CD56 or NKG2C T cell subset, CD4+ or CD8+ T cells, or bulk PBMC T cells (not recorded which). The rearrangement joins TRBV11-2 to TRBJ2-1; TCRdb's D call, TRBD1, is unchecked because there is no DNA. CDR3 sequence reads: CASSFYGAGAGYGNEQFF.